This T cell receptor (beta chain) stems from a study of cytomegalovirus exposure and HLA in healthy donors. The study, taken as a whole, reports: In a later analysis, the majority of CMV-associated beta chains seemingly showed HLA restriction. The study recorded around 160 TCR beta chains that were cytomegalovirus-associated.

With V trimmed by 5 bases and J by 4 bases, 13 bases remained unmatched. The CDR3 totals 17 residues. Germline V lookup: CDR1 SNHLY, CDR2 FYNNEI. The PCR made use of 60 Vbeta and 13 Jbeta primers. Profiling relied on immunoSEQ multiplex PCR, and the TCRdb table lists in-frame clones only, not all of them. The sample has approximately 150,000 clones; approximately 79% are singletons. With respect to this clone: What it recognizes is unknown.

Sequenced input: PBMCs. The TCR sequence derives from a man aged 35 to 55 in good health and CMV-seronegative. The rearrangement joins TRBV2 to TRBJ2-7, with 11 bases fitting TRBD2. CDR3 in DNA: TGTGCCAGCAGTTTAACTACTCTACTAGCGGGAGAATACGAGCAGTACTTC. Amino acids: CASSLTTLLAGEYEQYF.